One and the same sample provided the 6 T cell receptor beta chains below, sequenced in a study of CD8 T cells in Susac syndrome. It was with random hexamers that about 0.45 to 1 ug RNA was reverse transcribed. From the immunoSEQ multiplex PCR reads, TCRdb called clonotypes with MiXCR, one entry per CDR3 protein. Among about 210,000 distinct CDR3 sequences listed, around 96% were seen once. The sample taken for sequencing was CD4+ T cells from PBMCs. Receptors originate from a human donor with multiple sclerosis.

The gene calls are TRBV25-1 and TRBJ2-5; no clear D. The CDR3 loop spans 12 amino acids. The germline gives CDR1 MGHDK, CDR2 SYGVNS. V shed 5 bases and J shed 5 bases, with 9 bases lying between them. CDR3 nucleotide sequence: TGTGCCAGCAGTCCAGACTGGGAGACCCAGTACTTC. It translates to CASSPDWETQYF. Using reference TRBV25-1 and TRBJ2-5 for the parts outside the CDR3, the full variable domain is EADIYQTPRYLVIGTGKKITLECSQTMGHDKMYWYQQDPGMELHLIHYSYGVNSTEKGDLSSESTVSRIRTEHFPLTLESARPSHTSQYLCASSPDWETQYFGPGTRLLVL.

This chain links TRBV9 with TRBJ2-7; no firm D call. This CDR3 region has 13 residues. Germline V gene lookup returns CDR1 SGDLS and CDR2 YYNGEE. Trimming stripped 0 bases from V and 6 bases from J, with 10 bases between. The DNA of the CDR3 is TGTGCCAGCAGCGTAGGTAGAGGTTCCGAGCAGTACTTC. Translated: CASSVGRGSEQYF.

The rearrangement joins TRBV18 to TRBJ2-6; D uncertain. From germline, CDR1 is KGHSH and CDR2 LQKENI. CDR3 size: 17 residues. Trimming stripped 4 bases from V and 1 base from J, with 14 bases between. The CDR3: CASSLQAPISGANVLTF. Here the CDR3 DNA reads TGTGCCAGCTCACTGCAAGCACCAATATCTGGGGCCAACGTCCTGACTTTC. Complete variable domain (other parts from reference TRBV18 and TRBJ2-6): NAGVMQNPRHLVRRRGQEARLRCSPMKGHSHVYWYRQLPEEGLKFMVYLQKENIIDESGMPKERFSAEFPKEGPSILRIQQVVRGDSAAYFCASSLQAPISGANVLTFGAGSRLTVL.

In DNA, the CDR3 is TGTGCCAGCAGCCAAGAAGTGGTAGAGTTTTGGAATGAGCAGTTCTTC. Translating it yields CASSQEVVEFWNEQFF. The rearrangement uses TRBV3-1 and TRBJ2-1; no firm D call. This CDR3 spans 16 amino acids. Germline-derived CDR1 and CDR2 are LGHDT and YNNKEL (reference sequence). The V end lost 0 bases, the J end lost 7 bases, and 16 bases lay between the germline ends.

This sequence joins TRBV29-1 and TRBJ2-7; D is ambiguous. Trimming took 1 base from V and 2 from J, leaving 12 bases between them. The CDR3 is 14 residues long. Germline CDR1 SQVTM, CDR2 ANQGSEA. CDR3: CSVEAPRSPYEQYF. The DNA of the CDR3 is TGCAGCGTTGAAGCCCCGAGATCACCCTACGAGCAGTACTTC.

The genes are TRBV20-1 and TRBJ1-5; 7 nucleotides agree with TRBD1. CDR3 size: 15 residues. Germline values: CDR1 DFQATT, CDR2 SNEGSKA (reference sequence). The V segment lost 3 bases and the J segment 0 bases; nucleotides outside the gene matches: 5. DNA of the CDR3: TGCAGTGCTAGCGCAGGGACAGATAGCAATCAGCCCCAGCATTTT. This gives the protein CSASAGTDSNQPQHF.